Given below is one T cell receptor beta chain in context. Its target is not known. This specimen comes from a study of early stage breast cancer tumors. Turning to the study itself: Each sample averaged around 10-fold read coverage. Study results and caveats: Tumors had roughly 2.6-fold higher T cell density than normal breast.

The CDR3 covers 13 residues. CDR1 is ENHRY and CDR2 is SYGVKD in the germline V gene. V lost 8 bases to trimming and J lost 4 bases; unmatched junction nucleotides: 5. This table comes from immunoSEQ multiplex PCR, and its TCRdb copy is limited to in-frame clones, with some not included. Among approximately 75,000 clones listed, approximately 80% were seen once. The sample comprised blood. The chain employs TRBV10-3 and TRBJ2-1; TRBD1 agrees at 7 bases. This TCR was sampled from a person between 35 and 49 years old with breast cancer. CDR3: CAIRQGPYNEQFF. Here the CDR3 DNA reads TGTGCCATCCGACAGGGACCTTACAATGAGCAGTTCTTC.